The 8 T cell receptor beta chains given below trace back to one sample, sequenced in a study of radiotherapy plus CTLA-4 blockade in lung cancer. This table comes from immunoSEQ multiplex PCR, and its TCRdb copy is limited to in-frame clones, with some not included. There are roughly 98,000 clones in the sample; approximately 78% occur only once, and approximately 3.4% lies in the top ten. The specimen was peripheral blood, collected from a patient treated with radiotherapy plus ipilimumab. These receptors originate from a human donor with non-small cell lung cancer who had a partial response to radiotherapy plus ipilimumab.

This sequence joins TRBV30 and TRBJ2-7; 14 bases fit TRBD2. J lost 5 bases, V lost 3 bases, and 6 bases had no gene match. Germline V gene data show CDR1 as GTSNPN and CDR2 as SVGIG (reference sequence). The CDR3 length is 15 residues. This chain's CDR3 is CAWRRLAGGRHEQYF. The CDR3 nucleotides are TGTGCCTGGAGGAGACTAGCGGGAGGGCGCCACGAGCAGTACTTC. Full variable domain (outside the CDR3, taken from reference TRBV30 and TRBJ2-7): SQTIHQWPATLVQPVGSPLSLECTVEGTSNPNLYWYRQAAGRGLQLLFYSVGIGQISSEVPQNLSASRPQDRQFILSSKKLLLSDSGFYLCAWRRLAGGRHEQYFGPGTRLTVT.

V gene TRBV19 combines with J gene TRBJ1-5, with D tentatively TRBD1 (6 bases). Trimming removed 4 bases at V and 7 bases at J, with 14 bases between. The germline CDR1 and CDR2 sequences are LNHDA and SQIVND (reference sequence). The CDR3 covers 14 residues. Here the CDR3 reads CASSTTGFFQPQHF. The CDR3 bases are TGTGCCAGTAGTACAACAGGGTTCTTCCAGCCCCAGCATTTT.

V gene TRBV5-4 combines with J gene TRBJ1-5; perhaps TRBD1 as D (5 bases). This CDR3 contains 15 residues. Trimming took off 4 bases at V and 3 bases at J, with 14 bases between the two ends. Germline V gives CDR1 SGHNT, CDR2 YYREEE (reference sequence). The CDR3 DNA follows: TGTGCCAGCAGCCAAGTCAGGGAAGCCAATCAGCCCCAGCATTTT. As protein: CASSQVREANQPQHF.

The chain's CDR3 is CASSLGGGYSNQPQHF. The CDR3 DNA is TGTGCCAGCAGCCTAGGGGGGGGATATAGCAATCAGCCCCAGCATTTT. The rearrangement uses TRBV7-2 and TRBJ1-5; a weak D match, TRBD1 (6 bases). The CDR3 contains 16 residues. Per germline, CDR1 SGHTA and CDR2 FQGNSA. Trimming took 5 bases from V and 0 from J, leaving 14 bases between them.

This clone was seen more than once but under ten times. The chain has TRBV7-3 and TRBJ2-2, with D possibly TRBD2 on 5 matching bases. The CDR3 sequence is 14 residues long. Trimming removed 6 bases from V and 5 bases from J, with 13 bases in between. CDR1 is SGHTA and CDR2 is FQGTGA in the germline V gene. CDR3 in amino acids: CASSSGRGTGELFF. Written as DNA, the CDR3 is TGTGCCAGCAGTAGTGGGAGAGGAACCGGGGAGCTGTTTTTT. The variable domain in full, with the rest retrieved from reference TRBV7-3 and TRBJ2-2, is GAGVSQTPSNKVTEKGKYVELRCDPISGHTALYWYRQSLGQGPEFLIYFQGTGAADDSGLPNDRFFAVRPEGSVSTLKIQRTERGDSAVYLCASSSGRGTGELFFGEGSRLTVL.

The V call is TRBV18, the J call TRBJ2-2; 8 positions match TRBD1. V dropped 6 bases and J dropped 3; count of bases not matched to a gene: 6. CDR3 length: 15 residues. Germline V lookup: CDR1 KGHSH, CDR2 LQKENI. CDR3 protein: CASSLDRADTGELFF. The CDR3 DNA reads as TGTGCCAGCTCCTTGGACAGGGCGGACACCGGGGAGCTGTTTTTT.

V usage is TRBV19 and J usage is TRBJ2-1; TRBD1 aligns across 11 bases. The CDR3 runs to 16 residues. Germline CDR1 and CDR2: LNHDA and SQIVND (reference sequence). Losses at the gene ends were 5 bases for V and 8 bases for J; bases not matched to a gene: 11. As DNA, the CDR3 is TGTGCCAGTAGTTTCTCGGGACAGGGGGGTAGGGATGAGCAGTTCTTC. This translates into CASSFSGQGGRDEQFF.

This CDR3 reads CASSLNRGTGFNEKLFF. CDR3 bases: TGTGCCAGCAGCTTGAATCGTGGGACAGGGTTTAATGAAAAACTGTTTTTT. The gene calls are TRBV5-4 and TRBJ1-4; 9 bases map to TRBD1. CDR3 size: 17 residues. Trimming cost V 1 base and J 4 bases; bases outside gene matches: 8. Per germline, CDR1 SGHNT and CDR2 YYREEE (reference sequence).